Below, 29 T cell receptor beta chains from the same sample are listed, as sequenced in a study of neurological immune-mediated disorders. From the 5' RACE reads, TCRdb called clonotypes with MiXCR, one entry per CDR3 protein. The sample consists of about 77,000 distinct CDR3 sequences, about 9.7% of them appearing once. Sequenced input: PBMCs. The receptor source for this set is a man aged 45-65 years in good health.

Ten or more counts support this clonotype. The rearrangement joins TRBV12-3 or TRBV12-4 to TRBJ2-3; D remains unclear. V was clipped by 6 bases and J by 3 bases, with 19 bases between them. The CDR3 sequence is 16 residues long. The CDR3 bases are TGTGCCAGCAGCCCGCTCGAACCCGAAGGGACAGATACGCAGTATTTT. Encoded protein: CASSPLEPEGTDTQYF.

This clonotype was observed many times. The chain joins TRBV12-3 or TRBV12-4 to TRBJ2-4, with D perhaps TRBD1 (6 bases). The CDR3 has 18 amino acids. Trimming cost V 4 bases and J 0 bases, with 19 bases left between them. The CDR3 spells CASSSQGKRALAKNIQYF. DNA of the CDR3: TGTGCCAGCAGTTCTCAGGGGAAGCGCGCACTAGCCAAAAACATTCAGTACTTC.

At least ten counts were recorded for this clonotype. This sequence joins TRBV3-1 and TRBJ2-3; TRBD2 is a possible D gene (5 bases). Per germline, CDR1 LGHDT and CDR2 YNNKEL (reference sequence). With 1 base removed from V and 6 bases from J, the gap between germline ends came to 14 bases. This CDR3 has 15 residues. The chain's CDR3 is CASSQVGATADTQYF. CDR3 nucleotide sequence: TGTGCCAGCAGCCAAGTGGGAGCCACCGCGGATACGCAGTATTTT.

This clonotype was seen at least ten times. This chain uses TRBV6-4 with TRBJ1-5, with D possibly matching TRBD1 (5 bases). Deletions cut 3 bases from V and 6 bases from J, with 21 bases between. CDR3 length: 17 residues. Looked up from germline, CDR1 is MRHNA and CDR2 is SNTAGT. CDR3 sequence (DNA): TGTGCCAGCAGTGATTCAGTTCCCGGGACGGAGGGTCAGCCCCAGCATTTT. This translates into CASSDSVPGTEGQPQHF.

Many counts were recorded for this clonotype. The CDR3 here is CASSLDRISGANVLTF. The CDR3 coding sequence is TGCGCCAGCAGCCTGGACCGTATCTCTGGGGCCAACGTCCTGACTTTC. V and J are TRBV5-1 and TRBJ2-6; D is ambiguous. Trimming removed 4 bases at V and 0 bases at J, with 11 bases between. CDR3 length: 16 amino acids. The germline V gene encodes CDR1 SGHRS and CDR2 YFSETQ.

There are many counts of this clonotype. V usage is TRBV7-8 and J usage is TRBJ2-1; D is unresolved. The V gene lost 1 base and the J gene lost 3 bases, with 13 bases spanning the gap. This CDR3 has 16 residues. Germline lookup yields CDR1 SGHVS and CDR2 FQNEAQ. The CDR3 DNA sequence: TGTGCCAGCAGCTTAGGTCGATTACTACACTACAATGAGCAGTTCTTC. Translation: CASSLGRLLHYNEQFF.

This clonotype was seen repeatedly, ten times or more. The V and J genes are TRBV20-1 and TRBJ2-7; 8 nucleotides agree with TRBD1. The CDR3 covers 16 residues. The junction had 9 bases not matched to a gene; V was cut back by 0 bases and J by 2 bases. Germline loops: CDR1 DFQATT, CDR2 SNEGSKA (reference sequence). CDR3 loop: CSARDRYRDRTYEQYF. The CDR3 nucleotides read TGCAGTGCTAGAGATCGATACCGGGACAGGACCTACGAGCAGTACTTC.

This clonotype was recorded many times. This chain uses TRBV7-9 with TRBJ2-7, with 8 bases that match TRBD1. CDR1 and CDR2 (germline): SEHNR, FQNEAQ (reference sequence). The junction had 4 bases not matched to a gene; V was cut back by 5 bases and J by 4 bases. This CDR3 is built from 13 residues. The CDR3: CASSTRQGYEQYF. The CDR3 DNA reads TGTGCCAGCAGCACACGACAGGGGTACGAGCAGTACTTC.

This clonotype was detected ten times or more. The genes are TRBV14 and TRBJ2-5, with unresolved D. CDR3 length: 14 amino acids. From germline, CDR1 is SGHDN and CDR2 FVKESK. Trimming took 2 bases from V and 1 from J, leaving 8 bases between them. The CDR3 nucleotides read TGTGCCAGCAGCCAAAGGTGGCTCCAAGAGACCCAGTACTTC. This encodes CASSQRWLQETQYF.

This clonotype was counted ten times or more. V gene TRBV4-2 combines with J gene TRBJ2-2; 8 bases fit TRBD2. CDR3 length: 15 amino acids. From germline, CDR1 is LGHNA and CDR2 YNFKEQ. The trim removed 4 bases at V and 5 bases at J, leaving 6 bases unmatched. The DNA for the CDR3 is TGTGCCAGCAGCCGTCTGGGACTAGAGACCGGGGAGCTGTTTTTT. This codes for CASSRLGLETGELFF.

This clonotype has a count of ten or more. The CDR3 here is CATSPRQVAQYF. As DNA, the CDR3 is TGTGCCACCAGCCCCAGGCAGGTTGCGCAGTATTTT. The genes are TRBV24-1 and TRBJ2-3; D ambiguous. CDR3 length: 12 residues. V lost 7 bases, J lost 10 bases, and 14 bases lay in between. In germline, CDR1 is KGHDR, CDR2 SFDVKD.

On this clonotype itself: A much larger clone sits a single nucleotide away, making a read error possible. This CDR3 reads CGADQGAMSTEAFF. CDR3 in DNA: TGCGGTGCTGACCAGGGGGCCATGAGCACTGAAGCTTTCTTT. This rearrangement joins TRBV20-1 to TRBJ1-1; 8 bases map to TRBD1. This CDR3 contains 14 residues. Germline V gene lookup returns CDR1 DFQATT and CDR2 SNEGSKA (reference sequence).

This clonotype has at least ten counts. V gene TRBV5-1 combines with J gene TRBJ2-7; D is possibly TRBD1 (6 bases). CDR1 and CDR2 from the germline V gene are SGHRS and YFSETQ. The CDR3 contains 13 residues. V was trimmed by 4 bases and J by 1 base, leaving 9 bases between them. The CDR3 DNA reads as TGCGCCAGCAGCAAGGGGGAGTCCTACGAGCAGTACTTC. This encodes CASSKGESYEQYF.

Many counts were recorded for this clonotype. J is TRBJ2-3 and V is TRBV6-2 or TRBV6-3; the D gene is possibly TRBD2 (6 bases). The CDR3 is 13 residues long. The V gene lost 8 bases and the J gene lost 6 bases, with 15 bases spanning the gap. The germline CDR1 and CDR2 sequences are MNHEY and SVGEGT. The DNA for the CDR3 is TGTGCCAGCGGACTGTATGGAGGGGATACGCAGTATTTT. Translating gives CASGLYGGDTQYF.

There are many counts of this clonotype. This chain links TRBV7-8 with TRBJ1-5; D not resolved. V was trimmed by 5 bases and J by 7 bases, leaving 12 bases between them. The CDR3 sequence is 13 residues long. CDR1 is SGHVS, CDR2 FQNEAQ, per germline. CDR3 DNA: TGTGCCAGCAGCCCCGGTGTCTCCCAGCCCCAGCATTTT. Its protein is CASSPGVSQPQHF.

At least ten counts were recorded for this clonotype. This chain connects TRBV27 to TRBJ2-7, with a tentative D call TRBD2 (6 bases). CDR3 length equals 16 residues. Per the germline V gene, CDR1 is MNHEY and CDR2 is SMNVEV (reference sequence). Trimming left V 4 bases short and J 4 bases short, with 20 bases between. This CDR3 is CASSSYGTLRGYEQYF. CDR3 DNA: TGTGCCAGCAGTTCATACGGGACTCTTCGGGGGTACGAGCAGTACTTC.

The table lists this clonotype with many counts. The V and J genes are TRBV29-1 and TRBJ1-2; D ambiguous. CDR1 is SQVTM and CDR2 is ANQGSEA in the germline V gene. Between the trimmed V and J ends, which lost 4 bases and 1 base, there was a span of 7 bases. The CDR3 sequence is 12 residues long. CDR3 sequence: CSVVVGNYGYTF. DNA of the CDR3: TGCAGCGTTGTCGTCGGTAACTATGGCTACACCTTC.

This clonotype occurred many times. The chain has TRBV5-5 and TRBJ2-6, with unresolved D. CDR1 and CDR2 from the germline V gene are SGHKS and YYEKEE (reference sequence). The CDR3 totals 15 residues. The V end lost 4 bases, the J end lost 1 base, and 9 bases lay between the germline ends. The CDR3 DNA sequence: TGTGCCAGCAGCCGCCCCGATTCTGGGGCCAACGTCCTGACTTTC. Protein sequence: CASSRPDSGANVLTF.

Many counts were recorded for this clonotype. The gene calls are TRBV2 and TRBJ2-7, with 12 bases identical to TRBD2. Germline CDR1 and CDR2: SNHLY and FYNNEI. This CDR3 region has 17 residues. The junction had 10 bases not matched to a gene; V was cut back by 3 bases and J by 4 bases. Written as DNA, the CDR3 is TGTGCCAGCAGTGACTATGGAGGACTAGCGGGAAGGTACGAGCAGTACTTC. Protein: CASSDYGGLAGRYEQYF.

This clonotype came up many times. The gene calls are TRBV20-1 and TRBJ2-3; D ambiguous. CDR1 is DFQATT and CDR2 is SNEGSKA in the germline V gene (reference sequence). The CDR3 runs 15 residues. V was pared by 0 bases and J by 4 bases, with 14 bases between. The CDR3 loop reads CSARDETLGSDTQYF. Here the CDR3 DNA reads TGCAGTGCTAGAGATGAAACCCTGGGGTCAGATACGCAGTATTTT.

This clonotype was picked up many times. The V and J genes are TRBV28 and TRBJ1-1, with TRBD1 as a possible D gene (5 bases). Germline V gives CDR1 MDHEN, CDR2 SYDVKM. The length of the CDR3 is 13 residues. Trimming cost V 4 bases and J 11 bases, with 17 bases left between them. The DNA of the CDR3 is TGTGCCAGCAGTTCCTGGAGCCCGGGGGTTGCTTTCTTT. Translation gives CASSSWSPGVAFF. The entire variable domain, with the rest obtained from reference TRBV28 and TRBJ1-1, is as follows: DVKVTQSSRYLVKRTGEKVFLECVQDMDHENMFWYRQDPGLGLRLIYFSYDVKMKEKGDIPEGYSVSREKKERFSLILESASTNQTSMYLCASSSWSPGVAFFGQGTRLTVV.

This clonotype was seen many times. This sequence joins TRBV12-3 or TRBV12-4 and TRBJ1-5; D not resolved. V lost 2 bases, J lost 3 bases, and 11 bases lay in between. The CDR3 runs to 15 residues. This chain's CDR3 is CASSLLGISNQPQHF. In DNA form, the CDR3 reads TGTGCCAGCAGTTTATTGGGGATTTCCAATCAGCCCCAGCATTTT.

This clonotype was seen ten or more times. The chain has TRBV7-9 and TRBJ1-1; no reliable D call. V gave up 3 bases and J gave up 8 bases, with 10 bases separating them. Germline loops: CDR1 SEHNR, CDR2 FQNEAQ (reference sequence). The CDR3 runs 12 residues. CDR3 bases: TGTGCCAGCAGCTTTATTATGCAAGAAGCTTTCTTT. This codes for CASSFIMQEAFF. Full variable domain (remainder filled in from reference TRBV7-9 and TRBJ1-1): DTGVSQNPRHKITKRGQNVTFRCDPISEHNRLYWYRQTLGQGPEFLTYFQNEAQLEKSRLLSDRFSAERPKGSFSTLEIQRTEQGDSAMYLCASSFIMQEAFFGQGTRLTVV.

This clonotype was found many times. The chain uses TRBV11-2 and TRBJ2-2; 14 bases are shared with TRBD2. The V gene end was trimmed by 5 bases and the J gene end by 6 bases; junction bases not matched to a gene: 5. This CDR3 has 16 amino acids. Germline V gene lookup returns CDR1 SGHAT and CDR2 FQNNGV. The CDR3 loop is CASSQTSGGGAGELFF. CDR3 nucleotides: TGTGCCAGCAGCCAGACTAGCGGGGGGGGGGCCGGGGAGCTGTTTTTT.

CDR3: CASSLGDSRGRETQYF. The CDR3 DNA reads TGTGCCAGCAGTTTAGGGGACAGTCGAGGTCGAGAGACCCAGTACTTC. The rearrangement joins TRBV12-3 or TRBV12-4 to TRBJ2-5, with TRBD1 identical over 7 bases. CDR3 size: 16 residues. Trimming removed 1 base from V and 4 bases from J; junction bases left unmatched: 9.

This clonotype was recorded at least ten times. The rearrangement joins TRBV7-9 to TRBJ2-1; a possible D gene is TRBD1 (6 bases). V lost 5 bases to trimming and J lost 3 bases, with 14 bases between them. CDR1 is SEHNR and CDR2 is FQNEAQ in the germline V gene (reference sequence). The CDR3 has 15 residues. The CDR3: CASSPRGQYYNEQFF. CDR3 coding DNA: TGTGCCAGCAGCCCGCGTGGACAGTACTACAATGAGCAGTTCTTC.

This clonotype was seen at least ten times. The chain links TRBV20-1 to TRBJ2-7, with D possibly being TRBD1 (7 bases). The ends were cut back, 1 base at V and 4 bases at J, with 14 bases in the middle. The CDR3 is 14 amino acids. Germline V gene data show CDR1 as DFQATT and CDR2 as SNEGSKA (reference sequence). The DNA of the CDR3 is TGCAGTGCTAGAGGGAGGGGGCTCACTTACGAGCAGTACTTC. The encoded protein is CSARGRGLTYEQYF.

This clonotype was seen many times. CDR3 protein: CAWSVTSGWYEQFF. The CDR3 DNA reads as TGTGCCTGGAGTGTAACTAGCGGTTGGTATGAGCAGTTCTTC. The V gene is TRBV30, the J gene TRBJ2-1; 8 positions agree with TRBD2. The V and J ends lost 0 bases and 8 bases, in that order; junction bases with no gene match: 6. The CDR3 covers 14 residues. Per germline, CDR1 GTSNPN and CDR2 SVGIG (reference sequence). The full variable domain, its missing parts supplied by reference TRBV30 and TRBJ2-1, is SQTIHQWPATLVQPVGSPLSLECTVEGTSNPNLYWYRQAAGRGLQLLFYSVGIGQISSEVPQNLSASRPQDRQFILSSKKLLLSDSGFYLCAWSVTSGWYEQFFGPGTRLTVL.

The table lists this clonotype with many counts. The chain combines TRBV2 with TRBJ1-1, with TRBD1 matching 7 bases. V shed 6 bases and J 0 bases; nucleotides not matched to a gene: 1. This CDR3 has 13 residues. Germline V CDR1 and CDR2: SNHLY, FYNNEI. The CDR3 spells CASRTGLNTEAFF. CDR3 bases: TGTGCCAGCAGGACAGGGTTGAACACTGAAGCTTTCTTT.